This passage covers 18 T cell receptor beta chains from one sample sequenced in a study of blood T cell repertoires in COVID-19 (TCRdb year 2020). The library was made by the immunoSEQ multiplex PCR assay. TCRdb carries this immuneACCESS record with in-frame sequences only. Its versions omit some clonotypes, under half of them owing to an unresolved V gene in the studies checked, with the rest unexplained. For this sample the table gives about 78,000 clones, of which roughly 88% were detected only once. The ten biggest clones cover around 2.5% of the sample. Sequenced: peripheral blood. These receptors were collected from a man aged 70 or older with active or convalescent COVID-19.

The chain combines TRBV6-1 with TRBJ1-4, with a possible D match to TRBD1 (6 bases). V was pared by 7 bases and J by 4 bases, with 19 bases between. CDR1 is MNHNS and CDR2 is SASEGT in the germline V gene. The CDR3 has 16 residues. CDR3 protein: CASNDSPGQSNEKLFF. DNA of the CDR3: TGTGCCAGCAATGATAGCCCGGGACAAAGTAATGAAAAACTGTTTTTT.

The chain uses TRBV5-1 and TRBJ1-1, with 9 bases that match TRBD1. V was pared by 5 bases and J by 7 bases, with 9 bases of the junction left unmatched. CDR1 and CDR2 from the germline V gene are SGHRS and YFSETQ. The CDR3 sequence is 14 residues long. CDR3 region: CASRAGTGTGEAFF. The CDR3 DNA is TGCGCCAGCAGGGCTGGGACAGGGACCGGTGAAGCTTTCTTT.

This sequence joins TRBV29-1 and TRBJ2-7, with TRBD1 matching over 11 bases. The CDR3 runs 15 residues. V gave up 7 bases and J gave up 5 bases; unmatched junction bases: 13. Per germline, CDR1 SQVTM and CDR2 ANQGSEA. The CDR3 sequence: CSEGSRDRGFHEQYF. CDR3 DNA: TGCAGCGAGGGGTCCCGGGACAGGGGGTTCCACGAGCAGTACTTC.

This chain joins TRBV4-2 and TRBJ2-2; 7 positions match TRBD2. Germline V gene sequence: CDR1 LGHNA, CDR2 YNFKEQ. V was clipped by 4 bases and J by 0 bases; unmatched bases: 5. The CDR3 runs 16 residues. The CDR3 sequence is CASSLSSGSNTGELFF. The CDR3 DNA sequence: TGTGCCAGCAGCCTTTCTAGCGGCTCGAACACCGGGGAGCTGTTTTTT.

The chain employs TRBV7-6 and TRBJ1-3; 9 nucleotides match TRBD1. The length of the CDR3 is 21 residues. The germline CDR1 and CDR2 sequences are SGHVS and FNYEAQ. The V gene end was trimmed by 2 bases and the J gene end by 0 bases; junction bases not matched to a gene: 17. This chain's CDR3 is CASSLYPVGDRVGSSGNTIYF. CDR3 DNA sequence: TGTGCCAGCAGCTTATATCCAGTTGGGGACAGGGTTGGATCCTCTGGAAACACCATATATTTT.

The chain uses TRBV5-1 and TRBJ2-2; D is perhaps TRBD2 (5 bases). CDR1 SGHRS and CDR2 YFSETQ come from the germline V gene. Between the trimmed V and J ends, which lost 0 bases and 5 bases, there was a span of 11 bases. The CDR3 loop spans 15 amino acids. This CDR3 reads CASSLARSGTGELFF. Here the CDR3 DNA reads TGCGCCAGCAGCTTGGCTCGGTCGGGGACCGGGGAGCTGTTTTTT.

The V and J genes are TRBV5-1 and TRBJ1-2; D not certain. The CDR3 consists of 13 residues. Trimming removed 0 bases from V and 7 bases from J, with 10 bases in between. Germline CDR1 and CDR2: SGHRS and YFSETQ. The CDR3 region is CASSLDMVGGYTF. The CDR3 DNA follows: TGCGCCAGCAGCTTGGACATGGTTGGTGGCTACACCTTC.

In nucleotides, the CDR3 is TGCAGTGCTAGTTGGGCTAGCGGGAGGGTGAATGAGCAGTTCTTC. Translated, it gives CSASWASGRVNEQFF. The chain has TRBV20-1 and TRBJ2-1, with 12 bases fitting TRBD2. V shed 3 bases, J shed 7 bases, and the junction held 7 bases outside the gene matches. This CDR3 region has 15 residues. Germline loops: CDR1 DFQATT, CDR2 SNEGSKA (reference sequence).

The CDR3 DNA reads TGTGCCAGCAGCCAGTCCCTAGCCCAGTGGGAGCTGTTTTTT. This translates into CASSQSLAQWELFF. V usage is TRBV3-1 (or the pseudogene TRBV3-2) and J usage is TRBJ2-2; a weak D match, TRBD2 (5 bases). The germline CDR1 and CDR2 sequences are LGHDT and YNNKEL (reference sequence). This CDR3 has 14 residues. V shed 3 bases and J shed 9 bases, with 14 bases lying between them.

The chain combines TRBV19 with TRBJ2-1, with a weak D call TRBD1 (5 bases). The CDR3 consists of 16 residues. Germline CDR1 and CDR2: LNHDA and SQIVND (reference sequence). Trimming removed 5 bases from V and 8 bases from J, with 22 bases in between. The CDR3 here is CASSPHHRSSRDEQFF. The CDR3 DNA follows: TGTGCCAGTAGTCCGCACCACAGGAGTTCGCGCGATGAGCAGTTCTTC.

The V and J genes are TRBV2 and TRBJ2-1, with TRBD2 matching over 10 bases. CDR3 length equals 15 residues. With 3 bases clipped from V and 8 bases from J, the junction kept 7 bases outside the gene matches. The germline CDR1 and CDR2 sequences are SNHLY and FYNNEI. CDR3 region: CASSDAGTSVDEQFF. In DNA form, the CDR3 reads TGTGCCAGCAGTGACGCCGGGACTAGCGTGGATGAGCAGTTCTTC.

The chain links TRBV28 to TRBJ1-1; 7 bases agree with TRBD1. The CDR3 runs to 15 residues. V shed 3 bases, J shed 4 bases, and the junction held 8 bases outside the gene matches. Germline CDR1 is MDHEN and CDR2 is SYDVKM. The DNA for the CDR3 is TGTGCCAGCAGTTTCTCGGCAGGGGGTGGCACTGAAGCTTTCTTT. This sequence encodes CASSFSAGGGTEAFF.

The chain links TRBV16 to TRBJ1-4; D is perhaps TRBD1 (5 bases). The CDR3 is 15 amino acids. Trimming took 2 bases from V and 6 from J, leaving 13 bases between them. CDR1 and CDR2 from the germline V gene are KGHSY and FQNENV. The CDR3 here is CASSQATVSHEKLFF. CDR3 in DNA: TGTGCCAGCAGCCAAGCGACAGTCAGTCATGAAAAACTGTTTTTT.

CDR3 sequence reads: CASSLGTVGLGGYTF. CDR3 nucleotides: TGCGCCAGCAGCTTGGGGACAGTAGGCTTGGGGGGCTACACCTTC. V usage is TRBV5-1 and J usage is TRBJ1-2, with D possibly TRBD1 on 6 matching bases. V was shortened by 0 bases and J by 8 bases, with 17 bases between the two germline ends. The length of the CDR3 is 15 residues. The germline V gene has CDR1 SGHRS and CDR2 YFSETQ.

This clone occurred once. V gene TRBV28 combines with J gene TRBJ2-3, with 12 bases identical to TRBD2. The CDR3 is made up of 16 amino acids. The junction had 10 bases not matched to a gene; V was cut back by 6 bases and J by 6 bases. The germline V gene encodes CDR1 MDHEN and CDR2 SYDVKM. The CDR3 coding sequence is TGTGCCAGCAGGCTAGCGGGAGGGCCGGGGCTGGATACGCAGTATTTT. This encodes CASRLAGGPGLDTQYF.

The chain is built from TRBV2 and TRBJ2-7, with 10 bases fitting TRBD2. Germline CDR1 and CDR2: SNHLY and FYNNEI. The V segment lost 6 bases and the J segment 4 bases; nucleotides outside the gene matches: 6. This CDR3 contains 14 residues. The CDR3 loop is CASRLAGVRYEQYF. The CDR3 DNA reads as TGTGCCAGCAGGCTAGCGGGAGTGCGTTACGAGCAGTACTTC.

The chain recombines TRBV6-1 with TRBJ1-2, with D unclear. The germline CDR1 and CDR2 sequences are MNHNS and SASEGT. V was cut by 2 bases and J by 0 bases, with 10 bases left in between. The CDR3 contains 15 residues. This CDR3 reads CASSELNTANYGYTF. For the CDR3, the DNA is TGTGCCAGCAGTGAACTGAACACAGCTAACTATGGCTACACCTTC.

The chain carries TRBV5-5 and TRBJ1-2; possibly TRBD1 for D (6 bases). Germline lookup yields CDR1 SGHKS and CDR2 YYEKEE (reference sequence). Trimming stripped 4 bases from V and 4 bases from J, with 17 bases between. The CDR3 is made up of 15 amino acids. Here the CDR3 DNA reads TGTGCCAGCAGCGGCCGGGACACTACCCCCTATGGCTACACCTTC. Its protein product is CASSGRDTTPYGYTF.